This passage covers 3 T cell receptor beta chains from one sample sequenced in a study of radiation and T cells in renal cell carcinoma. Data came from immunoSEQ multiplex PCR; TCRdb stores just in-frame clones and leaves some out. In the table there are about 130,000 clones, approximately 90% of which are singletons. Stated time point: baseline pretreatment blood. Treatment indicated: 15 Gy SBRT to primary tumor, nephrectomy 4 weeks later. Material: blood, obtained from a patient whose treatment included radiotherapy and nephrectomy. Every receptor here comes from a woman in her fifties or sixties with renal cell carcinoma.

V is TRBV2 and J is TRBJ1-4; TRBD1 might be the D (5 bases). Germline V gene lookup returns CDR1 SNHLY and CDR2 FYNNEI. Trimming pared 4 bases from V and 10 bases from J, leaving 19 bases between. This CDR3 spans 15 amino acids. The CDR3 here is CASSGGTPDTGKLFF. The CDR3, as DNA: TGTGCCAGCAGTGGGGGGACCCCGGACACTGGAAAACTGTTTTTT.

V usage is TRBV7-3 and J usage is TRBJ2-1; 7 nucleotides line up with TRBD2. The germline V gene has CDR1 SGHTA and CDR2 FQGTGA. This CDR3 comprises 14 residues. V shed 5 bases and J 9 bases; nucleotides not matched to a gene: 10. The CDR3: CASSPSDASGEQFF. The DNA for the CDR3 is TGTGCCAGCAGCCCCTCCGACGCTAGCGGTGAGCAGTTCTTC.

This chain joins TRBV29-1 and TRBJ1-2, with TRBD1 identical over 9 bases. The CDR3 covers 12 residues. After removal of 6 bases from V and 5 bases from J, the junction contained 4 bases not matched to a gene. CDR1 SQVTM and CDR2 ANQGSEA come from the germline V gene. The CDR3 loop reads CSVQTGGYGYTF. DNA of the CDR3: TGCAGCGTACAGACAGGGGGGTATGGCTACACCTTC.